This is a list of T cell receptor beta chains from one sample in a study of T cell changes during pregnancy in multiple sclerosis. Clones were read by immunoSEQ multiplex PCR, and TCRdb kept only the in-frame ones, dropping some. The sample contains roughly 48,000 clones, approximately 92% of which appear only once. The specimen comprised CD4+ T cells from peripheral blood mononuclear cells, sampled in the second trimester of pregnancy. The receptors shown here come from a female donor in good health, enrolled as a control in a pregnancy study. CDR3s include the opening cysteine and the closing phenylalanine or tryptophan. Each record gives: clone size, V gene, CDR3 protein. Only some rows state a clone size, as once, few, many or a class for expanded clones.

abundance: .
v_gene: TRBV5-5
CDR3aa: CASSLDGPNTIYF

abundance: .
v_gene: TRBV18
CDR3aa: CASSPRQGRDEKLFF

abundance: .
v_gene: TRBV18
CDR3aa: CASSPNLGTGVEYGYTF

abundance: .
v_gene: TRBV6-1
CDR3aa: CASSEMLGATGELFF

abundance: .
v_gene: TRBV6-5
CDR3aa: CASSYSQGSGETQYF

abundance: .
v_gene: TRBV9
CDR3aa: CASSVSGQGATETQYF

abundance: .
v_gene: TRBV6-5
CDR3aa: CASSYSGTGTYEQYF

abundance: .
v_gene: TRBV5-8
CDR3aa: CASSLRGYTF

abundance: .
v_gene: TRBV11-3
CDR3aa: CASSLRGDVETQYF

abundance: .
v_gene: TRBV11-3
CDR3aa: CASSFARGTEAFF

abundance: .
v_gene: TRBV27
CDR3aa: CASSLSWGPRLKQFF

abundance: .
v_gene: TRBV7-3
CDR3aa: CASSPKRAPNEQFF

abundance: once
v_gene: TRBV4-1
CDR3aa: CASSQDSGTGSQPQHF

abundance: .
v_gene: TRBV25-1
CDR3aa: CASSATGGRSEQYF

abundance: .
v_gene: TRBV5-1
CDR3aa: CASSRTGEGELFF

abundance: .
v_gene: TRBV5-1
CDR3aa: CASSIGGTGANVLTF

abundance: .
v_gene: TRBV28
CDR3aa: CASDRGGVGYTF

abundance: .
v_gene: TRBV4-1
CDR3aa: CASSQSGQRHTGELFF